A single T cell receptor (beta chain) is shown here with its context. This sample was included in a study of T cell clones after liver transplantation. Study summary: Blood was drawn pre-transplant, before withdrawal, and after full or failed withdrawal.

Sequencing was performed with immunoSEQ multiplex PCR; in TCRdb, only in-frame clones are kept and a portion is missing. Of around 76,000 clones listed, roughly 80% were seen once; the top ten hold 0.79%. Per the germline V gene, CDR1 is SGHDT and CDR2 is YYEEEE. The CDR3 runs 15 residues. The ends lost 5 bases at V and 6 bases at J; junction bases unmatched: 9. This specimen was CD4+ T cells from blood, taken 12 months after liver transplant. The sequence derives from a human patient who received a liver transplant. Certain T cells may be donor cells from the graft. The V call is TRBV5-6, the J call TRBJ2-7; 12 bases match TRBD1. CDR3 region: CASRGRGTGGGEQYF. DNA for the CDR3: TGTGCCAGCAGGGGACGGGGGACAGGGGGCGGCGAGCAGTACTTC. The complete variable domain, with remaining parts taken from reference TRBV5-6 and TRBJ2-7, reads DAGVTQSPTHLIKTRGQQVTLRCSPKSGHDTVSWYQQALGQGPQFIFQYYEEEERQRGNFPDRFSGHQFPNYSSELNVNALLLGDSALYLCASRGRGTGGGEQYFGPGTRLTVT.